This is a list of T cell receptor beta chains from one sample in a study of blood T cell repertoires in COVID-19. TCRdb keeps only in-frame clones here, not all; method: immunoSEQ multiplex PCR. In the table there are approximately 61,000 clones, approximately 86% of which are singletons. Source material: peripheral blood. The receptors come from a man between 65 and 85 years old with acute or convalescent COVID-19. The CDR3 runs from the conserved cysteine through the conserved F or W. D genes are given only for firm matches. Size is stated for part of the rows, as once, few or many counts, or as a class when the clone is expanded.

TRBV7-2	TRBJ1-2	.	.	TGTGCCAGCAGCTTCCAGGGCTATGGCTACACCTTC	CASSFQGYGYTF
TRBV11-2	TRBJ2-7	.	.	TGTGCCAGCAGCTTAGCAGGGGCAGGGGACGAGCAGTACTTC	CASSLAGAGDEQYF
TRBV5-4	TRBJ2-3	.	.	TGTGCCAGCAGCTTGAGGGTAGCGGCTAGCACAGATACGCAGTATTTT	CASSLRVAASTDTQYF
TRBV27	TRBJ1-6	few	.	TGTGCCAGCAGCCGTAACAGGGAGTATAATTCACCCCTCCACTTT	CASSRNREYNSPLHF
TRBV24-1	TRBJ2-2	few	.	TGTGCCACCAGTGATTTTAAAGGAGGTTACACCGGGGAGCTGTTTTTT	CATSDFKGGYTGELFF
TRBV5-1	TRBJ1-2	.	TRBD1	TGCGCCAGCAGCTTGGCCCCGGGACAGGGGGCGGGCTATGGCTACACCTTC	CASSLAPGQGAGYGYTF
TRBV7-9	TRBJ1-1	once	.	TGTGCCAGCAGCTTAGCACAGGCTGGGGCTTTCTTT	CASSLAQAGAFF
TRBV18	TRBJ1-1	.	.	TGTGCCAGCTCACCATATTCTACAGGGAACACTGAAGCTTTCTTT	CASSPYSTGNTEAFF
TRBV5-1	TRBJ2-3	.	TRBD1	TGCGCCAGCAGCTGGACAGGGCTGACCACAGATACGCAGTATTTT	CASSWTGLTTDTQYF
TRBV7-9	TRBJ2-3	.	TRBD1	TGTGCCAGCAGCCCCTCCTTACAGGGGCGGGCAGATACGCAGTATTTT	CASSPSLQGRADTQYF
TRBV5-1	TRBJ1-3	.	.	TGCGCCAGCAGCCCCTACGTCGGAGTCTCTGGAAACACCATATATTTT	CASSPYVGVSGNTIYF
TRBV6-5	TRBJ1-2	.	TRBD1	TGTGCCAGCAGCCCCGGGACAGGACTAAACTATGGCTACACCTTC	CASSPGTGLNYGYTF
TRBV7-9	TRBJ2-1	.	.	TGTGCCAGCAGCTCGCCTCAGACCCGGAGGGAGAATGAGCAGTTCTTC	CASSSPQTRRENEQFF
TRBV6-6	TRBJ2-7	.	.	TGTGCCAGCAGTTACCCAGGACAGGGACTATCCTACGAGCAGTACTTC	CASSYPGQGLSYEQYF
TRBV7-9	TRBJ2-1	.	.	TGTGCCAGCAGCCCCCCAGATTCTTTTCAGTTCTTC	CASSPPDSFQFF
TRBV18	TRBJ2-5	.	TRBD2	TGTGCCAGCTCACCTTGGGCGGGAGAGGGAGAGACCCAGTACTTC	CASSPWAGEGETQYF
TRBV9	TRBJ2-1	.	.	TGTGCCAGCAGCGTAGTTGGGCAGGATGAGCAGTTCTTC	CASSVVGQDEQFF
TRBV29-1	TRBJ2-3	.	.	TGCAGCGACGGTCCCAACACAGATACGCAGTATTTT	CSDGPNTDTQYF
TRBV11-2	TRBJ2-3	.	.	TGTGCCAGCAGCTCCCTCTCTGTGAGCACAGATACGCAGTATTTT	CASSSLSVSTDTQYF
TRBV5-1	TRBJ2-5	.	TRBD1	TGCGCCAGCAGCTTGGCCTTGAGACAGGGGGCAGGAGAGACCCAGTACTTC	CASSLALRQGAGETQYF
TRBV9	TRBJ1-4	.	.	TGTGCCAGCAGCGTAGACCAAGGGGTCACGCATGAAAAACTGTTTTTT	CASSVDQGVTHEKLFF